These 8 T cell receptor beta chains share one sample of origin, sequenced in a study of tumor and adjacent non-tumor tissue in lung cancer. TCRbeta libraries were built with three rounds of nested PCR, modified from ARM-PCR. A single record per CDR3 protein comes from TCRdb applying MiXCR to the multiplex PCR reads. The sample contains around 74,000 distinct CDR3 sequences, about two thirds of which appear only once. No cell sorting was done before RNA was extracted from the tissue. More than 3 cm separated this lung sample from the edge of the tumor. The sample taken for sequencing was distant non-tumor lung tissue. The receptor set was obtained from a woman aged 45-65 years with non-small cell lung cancer.

In regard to this clonotype: Germline and junction disagree at one end, which may indicate a read error. The V call is TRBV6-2 or TRBV6-3, the J call TRBJ1-4; D not resolved. Germline loops: CDR1 MNHEY, CDR2 SVGEGT. The CDR3 is made up of 14 amino acids. The CDR3 coding sequence is TGTGCCAACAGTTACTCTGGAGAGAATGAAAAACTGTTCTTT. Translation gives CANSYSGENEKLFF.

The CDR3 sequence is CASSRLRAYGYTF. CDR3 coding DNA: TGTGCCAGCAGCCGACTGCGGGCCTATGGCTACACCTTC. The J gene is TRBJ1-2, the V gene TRBV14; D ambiguous. CDR1 and CDR2 from the germline V gene are SGHDN and FVKESK. The CDR3 consists of 13 residues. V was shortened by 4 bases and J by 4 bases, with 10 bases between the two germline ends.

The genes are TRBV12-3 or TRBV12-4 and TRBJ2-5; D is unclear. The CDR3 sequence is 14 residues long. Trimming pared 2 bases from V and 1 base from J, leaving 8 bases between. DNA for the CDR3: TGTGCCAGCAGTTTATCGCGGAGCCAAGAGACCCAGTACTTC. Its translation is CASSLSRSQETQYF.

Worth noting for this clonotype: The junction departs from the called germline gene at one end, perhaps through a read error. The rearrangement joins TRBV11-1 to TRBJ2-1; D unresolved. This CDR3 contains 13 residues. The germline V gene encodes CDR1 SGHAT and CDR2 FQDESV (reference sequence). CDR3 protein: CAGSLSPLDEQFF. CDR3 coding DNA: TGTGCCGGCAGCTTATCTCCGCTGGATGAGCAGTTCTTT.

Remarks on this clonotype: It may be a read error: a sequence one base away is much more abundant. This chain links TRBV28 with TRBJ2-1; 7 bases match TRBD1. Germline CDR1 is MDHEN and CDR2 is SYDVKM. This CDR3 is 14 amino acids long. J lost 3 bases, V lost 8 bases, and 7 bases had no gene match. The CDR3 protein is CASDPGQHYNEQFF. The CDR3 DNA reads as TGTGCCAGCGATCCGGGACAGCACTACAATGAGCAGTTCTTC.

As concerns this clonotype: This may arise from a read error, as a much more abundant clone is one base away. This sequence joins TRBV28 and TRBJ2-7, with 8 bases identical to TRBD1. The CDR3 loop spans 13 amino acids. Germline V gene data show CDR1 as MDHEN and CDR2 as SYDVKM. DNA for the CDR3: TGTGCCAGCAGCCTCAGGGGGCTGTACGAGCAGAACTTC. It translates to CASSLRGLYEQNF. Based on the CDR3 plus reference TRBV28 and TRBJ2-7, the full variable domain is DVKVTQSSRYLVKRTGEKVFLECVQDMDHENMFWYRQDPGLGLRLIYFSYDVKMKEKGDIPEGYSVSREKKERFSLILESASTNQTSMYLCASSLRGLYEQNFGPGTRLTVT.

This clonotype has ten or more counts. The chain carries TRBV14 and TRBJ2-5; 8 bases are a match to TRBD2. This CDR3 has 13 residues. Losses at the gene ends were 7 bases for V and 5 bases for J; bases not matched to a gene: 6. The V gene's germline CDR1 is SGHDN and CDR2 FVKESK. CDR3: CASNQRESETQYF. CDR3 nucleotides: TGTGCCAGCAACCAGCGGGAGAGTGAGACCCAGTACTTC.

The chain carries TRBV28 and TRBJ2-1; the D is unclear. This CDR3 has 11 amino acids. Germline values: CDR1 MDHEN, CDR2 SYDVKM. Trimming removed 5 bases at V and 10 bases at J, with 9 bases between. Written as DNA, the CDR3 is TGTGCCAGCAGTCTGCAGATGGAGCAGTTCTTC. Encoded protein: CASSLQMEQFF.